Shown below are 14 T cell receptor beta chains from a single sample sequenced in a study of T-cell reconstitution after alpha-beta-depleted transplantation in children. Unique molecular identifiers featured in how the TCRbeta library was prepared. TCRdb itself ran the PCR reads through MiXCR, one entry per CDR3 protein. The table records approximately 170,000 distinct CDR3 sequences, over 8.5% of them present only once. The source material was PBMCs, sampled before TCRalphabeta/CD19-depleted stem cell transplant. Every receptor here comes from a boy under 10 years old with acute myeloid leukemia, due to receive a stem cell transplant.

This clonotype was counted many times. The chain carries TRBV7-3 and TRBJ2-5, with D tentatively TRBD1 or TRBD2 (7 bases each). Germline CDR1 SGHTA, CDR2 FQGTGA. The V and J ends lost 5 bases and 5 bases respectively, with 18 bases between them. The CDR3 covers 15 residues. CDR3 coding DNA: TGTGCCAGCAGCACATCAGGGGGGGCCGGGGAGACCCAGTACTTC. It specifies CASSTSGGAGETQYF.

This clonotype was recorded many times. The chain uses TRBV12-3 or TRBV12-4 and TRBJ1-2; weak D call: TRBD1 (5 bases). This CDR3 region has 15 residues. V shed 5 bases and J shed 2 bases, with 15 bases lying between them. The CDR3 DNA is TGTGCCAGCAGTGCAAGCGGGGGAACCAACTATGGCTACACCTTC. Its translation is CASSASGGTNYGYTF.

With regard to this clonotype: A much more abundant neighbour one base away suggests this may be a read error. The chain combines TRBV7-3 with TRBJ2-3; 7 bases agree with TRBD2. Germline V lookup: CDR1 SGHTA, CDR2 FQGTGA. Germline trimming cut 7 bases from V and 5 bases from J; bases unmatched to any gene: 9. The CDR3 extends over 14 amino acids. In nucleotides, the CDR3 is TGTGCCAGCAACCCAACTAGCGCGTTAGATACGCAGTATTTT. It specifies CASNPTSALDTQYF.

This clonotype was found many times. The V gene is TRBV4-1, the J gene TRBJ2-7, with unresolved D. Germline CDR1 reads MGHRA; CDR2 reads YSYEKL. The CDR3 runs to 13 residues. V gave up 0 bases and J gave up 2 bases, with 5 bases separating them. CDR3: CASSQDEAYEQYF. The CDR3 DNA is TGCGCCAGCAGCCAAGATGAAGCCTACGAGCAGTACTTC.

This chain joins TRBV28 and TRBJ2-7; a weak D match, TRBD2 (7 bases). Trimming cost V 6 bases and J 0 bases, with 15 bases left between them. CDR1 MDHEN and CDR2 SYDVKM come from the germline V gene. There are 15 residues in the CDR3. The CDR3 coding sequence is TGTGCCAGCAGGGGGGGGCTTACGAGCTCCTACGAGCAGTACTTC. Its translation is CASRGGLTSSYEQYF.

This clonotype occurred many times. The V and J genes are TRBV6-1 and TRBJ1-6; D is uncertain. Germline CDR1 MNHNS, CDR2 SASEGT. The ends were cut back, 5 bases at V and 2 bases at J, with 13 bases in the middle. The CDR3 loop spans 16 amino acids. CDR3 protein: CASSHLWETYNSPLHF. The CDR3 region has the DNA TGTGCCAGCAGTCATCTCTGGGAAACCTATAATTCACCCCTCCACTTT.

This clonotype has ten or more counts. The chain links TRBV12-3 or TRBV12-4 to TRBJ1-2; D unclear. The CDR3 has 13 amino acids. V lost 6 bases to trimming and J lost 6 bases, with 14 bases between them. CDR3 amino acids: CASSPGLWDGYTF. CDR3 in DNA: TGTGCCAGCAGCCCGGGTCTATGGGATGGCTACACCTTC.

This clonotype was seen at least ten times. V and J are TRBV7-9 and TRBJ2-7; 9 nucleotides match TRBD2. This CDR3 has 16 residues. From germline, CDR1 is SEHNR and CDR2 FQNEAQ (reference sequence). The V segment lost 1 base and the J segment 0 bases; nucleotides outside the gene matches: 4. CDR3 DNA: TGTGCCAGCAGCTTAGTAGCGGGAGTCCCCTCCTACGAGCAGTACTTC. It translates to CASSLVAGVPSYEQYF.

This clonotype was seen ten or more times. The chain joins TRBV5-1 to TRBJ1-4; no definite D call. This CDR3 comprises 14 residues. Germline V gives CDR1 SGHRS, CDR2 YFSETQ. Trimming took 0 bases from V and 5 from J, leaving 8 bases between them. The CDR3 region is CASSLGGQNEKLFF. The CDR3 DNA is TGCGCCAGCAGCTTGGGTGGGCAGAATGAAAAACTGTTTTTT.

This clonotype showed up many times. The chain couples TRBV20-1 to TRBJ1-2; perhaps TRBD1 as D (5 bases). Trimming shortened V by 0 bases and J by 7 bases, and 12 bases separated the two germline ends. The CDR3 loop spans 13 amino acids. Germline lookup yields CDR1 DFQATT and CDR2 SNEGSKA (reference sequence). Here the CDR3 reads CSARDQGRSGYTF. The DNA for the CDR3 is TGCAGTGCTAGAGATCAGGGCAGGAGTGGCTACACCTTC.

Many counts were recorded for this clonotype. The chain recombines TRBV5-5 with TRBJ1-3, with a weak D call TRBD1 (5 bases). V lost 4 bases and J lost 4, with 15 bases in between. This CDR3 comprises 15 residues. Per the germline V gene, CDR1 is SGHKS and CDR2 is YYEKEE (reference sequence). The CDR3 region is CASSPEGQGGNTIYF. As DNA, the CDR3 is TGTGCCAGCAGCCCCGAGGGGCAAGGCGGAAACACCATATATTTT.

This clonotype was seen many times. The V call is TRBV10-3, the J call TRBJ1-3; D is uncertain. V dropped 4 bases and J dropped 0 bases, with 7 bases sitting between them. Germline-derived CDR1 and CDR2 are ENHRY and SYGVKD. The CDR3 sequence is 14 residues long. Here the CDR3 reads CAISGSTSGNTIYF. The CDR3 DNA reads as TGTGCCATCAGTGGTAGTACCTCTGGAAACACCATATATTTT.

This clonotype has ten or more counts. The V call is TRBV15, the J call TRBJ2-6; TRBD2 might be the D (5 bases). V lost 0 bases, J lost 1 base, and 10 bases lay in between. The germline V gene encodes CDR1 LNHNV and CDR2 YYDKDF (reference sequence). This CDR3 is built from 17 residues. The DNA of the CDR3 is TGTGCCACCAGCAGAGATCTTGAGGGATCTGGGGCCAACGTCCTGACTTTC. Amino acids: CATSRDLEGSGANVLTF.

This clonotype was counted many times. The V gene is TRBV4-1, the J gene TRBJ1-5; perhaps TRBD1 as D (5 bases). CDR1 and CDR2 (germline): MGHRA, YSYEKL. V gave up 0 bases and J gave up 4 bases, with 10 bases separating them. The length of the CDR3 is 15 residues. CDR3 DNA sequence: TGCGCCAGCAGCCAAGACAGGGCAACTAATCAGCCCCAGCATTTT. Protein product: CASSQDRATNQPQHF.